This T cell receptor (beta chain) emerged from a study of neurological immune-mediated disorders (dated by TCRdb to between 2017 and 2020). With regard to the full study: Of the 35 or so multiple sclerosis patients, about 30 had relapsing-remitting MS and 3 had secondary progressive MS. Of the 68 subjects in the cohort, some 15 were HAM/TSP patients, about 35 were multiple sclerosis patients, and 20 were healthy controls. Alongside PBMC samples, the set of 106 TCR-beta libraries contained longitudinal samples, technical triplicates, and paired CD4+ and CD8+ T-cell subsets that had been sorted. Peripheral blood TCR-beta repertoires from HTLV-I-associated myelopathy (HAM/TSP) patients, multiple sclerosis patients and healthy controls were compared by UMI-based sequencing. Broader findings and caveats from the paper: No clinical or MRI features were associated with the MS cluster, and the authors said that larger cohorts are needed. The highest TCR clonal expansion was observed in HAM/TSP patients, whereas the lowest was observed in MS patients, even when compared with healthy controls. No identical CDR3 amino acid sequences were found to be shared among expanded clones across subjects, suggesting that TCR-beta repertoires were private in all groups. Repertoires from 18 of 34 MS patients were grouped by phylogenetic analysis into a cluster of related CDR3 sequences, suggesting a possible repertoire-level signature.

V loses 5 bases, J loses 0 bases, and the germline ends lie 10 bases apart. Looking up the germline V gene yields CDR1 MNHEY and CDR2 SVGAGI. Its CDR3 holds 14 amino acids, cysteine through phenylalanine. Only CDR3 DNA remains: 42 bases, in frame from the first base. This clonotype was seen many times. Its antigen is still unknown. Base qualities are missing; no much larger clone stands one base away. cDNA was synthesized by template-switch 5'RACE using a primer carrying a 10-nucleotide random unique molecular identifier by which each TCR transcript was tagged. Each sequencing run produced over 200 million TCR-beta sequences covering 15-18 subjects. The RNeasy kit was used to extract total RNA. TCR-beta VDJ regions were amplified with primers for the TCR constant region and the 5'RACE anchor, using the KAPA Real-time Library Amplification kit. A first PCR added sample indexes and Illumina adaptors, after which a second PCR increased the library yield. The roughly 650 bp TCR product was size-selected on a 2% E-gel SizeSelection system after Ampure bead purification. Library quality was checked on a Bioanalyzer, concentration was measured with Qubit, and libraries were quantified with the Kapa Library Quantification kit before pooling. Libraries were sequenced paired-end 2 x 150 bp on an Illumina HiSeq 2500. To increase sequence diversity, about 25-31% phiX was spiked into each library pool. The original methods were these. The quality-filtered reads were processed with the UMI-based MiGEC pipeline, whose error correction step removed more than 90% of the raw TCR sequences. IMGT germline references were used for alignment of VDJ genes, and clonotypes were defined by a unique CDR3 amino acid sequence together with V-J genes. Clonal expansion, Shannon diversity and CDR3 relatedness were evaluated with VDJtools (CalcPairwiseDistances, ClusterSamples), while phylogenetic trees were built in CLCbio workbench. Clones with at least 8 unique UMIs were defined as expanded, with this threshold being based on coefficient-of-variation modelling across technical triplicates. TCRdb trimmed the raw reads at Q25, called clones with MiXCR and kept productive beta chains. Rows merge per CDR3 protein into single entries with the most common DNA and genes. The V and J calls come from TCRdb's annotation, not from the publication. The sample yields 50,000 to 65,000 distinct CDR3 sequences; 3.6% were counted once. Around 1.5% of the sample belongs to the ten largest clones.

Unsorted PBMC libraries were generated from 2 million PBMCs stored in RNAlater at -80 °C until RNA extraction. Multiple sclerosis patients were enrolled in a US clinical protocol under which disease progression was evaluated by magnetic resonance imaging. Peripheral blood underwent Ficoll-Hypaque density gradient centrifugation to isolate PBMCs, which were then cryopreserved in liquid nitrogen. The TCR was taken from a man aged 25 to 40 with multiple sclerosis. Sequenced: PBMCs. Rearrangement joined TRBV6-5 to TRBJ1-2; the D gene cannot be resolved reliably. In nucleotides, the sequence is TGTGCCAGCAGTCCTGTAGACGCTAACTATGGCTACACCTTC. It encodes CASSPVDANYGYTF.